These 9 T cell receptor beta chains share one sample of origin, sequenced in a study of T cell responses to AZD1222 COVID-19 vaccine. The protocol was immunoSEQ multiplex PCR, while the TCRdb copy is restricted to in-frame clones and leaves out a portion. Here the sample spans about 110,000 clones, 92% being singletons. The sample was peripheral blood, taken 28 days after the second AZD1222 dose. All receptors come from an adult who received the AZD1222 COVID-19 vaccine.

Only one count was recorded for this clone. The V call is TRBV6-5, the J call TRBJ2-7, with D perhaps TRBD2 (6 bases). The germline V gene has CDR1 MNHEY and CDR2 SVGAGI. V was cut by 9 bases and J by 2 bases, with 17 bases left in between. This CDR3 has 14 residues. CDR3 in amino acids: CASTNYGTAYEQYF. The CDR3 bases are TGTGCCAGTACAAACTACGGGACTGCCTACGAGCAGTACTTC.

The chain carries TRBV5-1 and TRBJ1-3; D possibly corresponds to TRBD1 (5 bases). The germline gives CDR1 SGHRS, CDR2 YFSETQ. The ends were cut back, 1 base at V and 0 bases at J, with 8 bases in the middle. The CDR3 loop spans 15 amino acids. The CDR3: CASSLMGTSGNTIYF. CDR3 DNA sequence: TGCGCCAGCAGCTTGATGGGGACCTCTGGAAACACCATATATTTT.

The chain joins TRBV4-1 to TRBJ2-2; tentative D call: TRBD1 (5 bases). The CDR3 is 15 residues long. V was trimmed by 4 bases and J by 6 bases, leaving 15 bases between them. CDR1 is MGHRA and CDR2 is YSYEKL in the germline V gene. The DNA of the CDR3 is TGCGCCAGCAGCCCCGCGCCAGGGAAGGCCGGGGAGCTGTTTTTT. This codes for CASSPAPGKAGELFF.

This chain joins TRBV10-3 and TRBJ1-5; no reliable D call. The germline gives CDR1 ENHRY, CDR2 SYGVKD. The CDR3 contains 14 residues. The V end was cut by 6 bases, the J end by 1 base, with 10 bases between. Here the CDR3 reads CAIREGGSNQPQHF. Here the CDR3 DNA reads TGTGCCATCAGAGAAGGCGGGAGCAATCAGCCCCAGCATTTT.

This clone was counted once. This chain uses TRBV28 with TRBJ1-5; 7 nucleotides agree with TRBD1. J was trimmed by 6 bases and V by 6 bases; bases with no gene match: 11. In germline, CDR1 is MDHEN, CDR2 SYDVKM. This CDR3 is built from 15 residues. CDR3 coding DNA: TGTGCCAGCAGGACCGGAGGACAGGCTTTTCAGCCCCAGCATTTT. Amino acids: CASRTGGQAFQPQHF. Looking up the rest from reference TRBV28 and TRBJ1-5 gives the full variable domain: DVKVTQSSRYLVKRTGEKVFLECVQDMDHENMFWYRQDPGLGLRLIYFSYDVKMKEKGDIPEGYSVSREKKERFSLILESASTNQTSMYLCASRTGGQAFQPQHFGDGTRLSIL.

This sequence joins TRBV19 and TRBJ2-2; no definite D call. The V gene lost 5 bases and the J gene lost 4 bases, with 11 bases spanning the gap. Germline CDR1 LNHDA, CDR2 SQIVND (reference sequence). The CDR3 sequence is 14 residues long. The CDR3: CASSGQVATGELFF. In nucleotides, the CDR3 is TGTGCCAGTAGTGGGCAGGTCGCCACCGGGGAGCTGTTTTTT.

The chain is built from TRBV5-1 and TRBJ1-4; no clear D. V was shortened by 2 bases and J by 0 bases, with 14 bases between the two germline ends. This CDR3 region has 17 residues. Germline CDR1 SGHRS, CDR2 YFSETQ. DNA for the CDR3: TGCGCCAGCAGCTTAAAATCGGACCGGGCAACTAATGAAAAACTGTTTTTT. This codes for CASSLKSDRATNEKLFF.

This chain joins TRBV5-1 and TRBJ2-1, with D perhaps TRBD2 (5 bases). CDR3 size: 18 residues. Germline CDR1 reads SGHRS; CDR2 reads YFSETQ. Trimming shortened V by 3 bases and J by 0 bases, and 19 bases separated the two germline ends. The CDR3 bases are TGCGCCAGCAGCTCCCACCGGGAAGCGGACCCCTCCTACAATGAGCAGTTCTTC. This gives the protein CASSSHREADPSYNEQFF.

The chain recombines TRBV15 with TRBJ2-1, with D perhaps matching TRBD1 or TRBD2 (5 bases each). Trimming stripped 6 bases from V and 9 bases from J, with 21 bases between. The CDR3 runs 15 residues. The germline V gene has CDR1 LNHNV and CDR2 YYDKDF (reference sequence). The CDR3 sequence: CATSMGLATSSEQFF. The CDR3 bases are TGTGCCACCAGTATGGGGCTAGCAACGTCCAGTGAGCAGTTCTTC.